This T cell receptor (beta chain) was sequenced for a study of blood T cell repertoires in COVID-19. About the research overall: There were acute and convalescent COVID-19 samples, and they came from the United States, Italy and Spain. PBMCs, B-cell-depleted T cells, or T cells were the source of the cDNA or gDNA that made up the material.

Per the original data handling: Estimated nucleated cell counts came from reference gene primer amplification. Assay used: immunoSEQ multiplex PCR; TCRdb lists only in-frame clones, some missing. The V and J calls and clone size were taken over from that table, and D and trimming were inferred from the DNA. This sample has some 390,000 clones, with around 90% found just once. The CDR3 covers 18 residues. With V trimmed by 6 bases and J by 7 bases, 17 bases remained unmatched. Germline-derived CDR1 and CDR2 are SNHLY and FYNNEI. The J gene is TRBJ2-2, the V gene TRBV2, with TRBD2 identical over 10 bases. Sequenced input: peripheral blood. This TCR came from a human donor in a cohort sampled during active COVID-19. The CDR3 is CASRTGASGRAVSGELFF. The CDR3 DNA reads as TGTGCCAGCAGAACAGGGGCGAGCGGGAGGGCCGTGAGCGGGGAGCTGTTTTTT.